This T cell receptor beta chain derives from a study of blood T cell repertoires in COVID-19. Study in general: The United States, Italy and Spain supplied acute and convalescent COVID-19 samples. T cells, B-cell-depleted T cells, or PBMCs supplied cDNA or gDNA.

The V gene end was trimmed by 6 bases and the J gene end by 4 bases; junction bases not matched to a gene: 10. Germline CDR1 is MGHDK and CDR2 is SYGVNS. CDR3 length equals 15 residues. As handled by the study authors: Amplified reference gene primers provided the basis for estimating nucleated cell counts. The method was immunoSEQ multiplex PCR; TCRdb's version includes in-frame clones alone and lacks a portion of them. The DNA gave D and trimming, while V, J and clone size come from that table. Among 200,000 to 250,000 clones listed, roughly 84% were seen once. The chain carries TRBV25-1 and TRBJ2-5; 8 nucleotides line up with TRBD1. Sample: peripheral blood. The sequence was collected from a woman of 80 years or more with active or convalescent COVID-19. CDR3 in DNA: TGTGCCAGCAGCGCTCTGACAGGGGTATCAGAGACCCAGTACTTC. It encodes CASSALTGVSETQYF.